The clone carrying this T cell receptor beta chain was recorded only once. Deletions cut 4 bases from V and 0 bases from J, with 13 bases between. Germline CDR1 and CDR2: SGHKS and YYEKEE (reference sequence). This CDR3 is built from 15 residues. This record belongs to a study of blood T cell repertoires in COVID-19. The assay was immunoSEQ multiplex PCR, and TCRdb's table has in-frame clones only and misses some. The sample yields 170,000 or so clones, approximately 84% seen once. Enrolled through a virtual design, the participants were between 18 and 89 years of age and came from under 30 US areas. The sequenced sample consisted of PBMCs or T cells enriched from blood (not recorded which). The sequence was obtained from a woman aged 50 to 60 who had recovered from COVID-19. The chain links TRBV5-5 to TRBJ2-5, with D possibly matching TRBD2 (5 bases). The CDR3 DNA follows: TGTGCCAGCAGCCCAAAGCCAGCGGACCAAGAGACCCAGTACTTC. This codes for CASSPKPADQETQYF.